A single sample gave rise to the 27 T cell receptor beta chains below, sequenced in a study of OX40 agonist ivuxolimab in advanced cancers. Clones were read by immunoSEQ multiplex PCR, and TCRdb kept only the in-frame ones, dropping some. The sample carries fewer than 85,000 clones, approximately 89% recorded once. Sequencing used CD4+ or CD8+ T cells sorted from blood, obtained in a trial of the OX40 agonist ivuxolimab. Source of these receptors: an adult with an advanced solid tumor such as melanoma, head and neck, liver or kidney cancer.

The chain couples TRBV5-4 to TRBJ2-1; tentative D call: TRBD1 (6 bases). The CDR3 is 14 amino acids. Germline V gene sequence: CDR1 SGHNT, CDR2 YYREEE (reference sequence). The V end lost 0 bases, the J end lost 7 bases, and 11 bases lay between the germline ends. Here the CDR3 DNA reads TGTGCCAGCAGCTTGGACAGGGTGCTTAATGAGCAGTTCTTC. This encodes CASSLDRVLNEQFF.

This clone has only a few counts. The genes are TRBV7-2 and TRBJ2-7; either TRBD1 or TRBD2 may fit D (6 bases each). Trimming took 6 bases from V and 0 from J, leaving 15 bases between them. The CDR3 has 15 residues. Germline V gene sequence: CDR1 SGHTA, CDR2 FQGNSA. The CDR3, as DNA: TGTGCCAGCAGTCCCGTCGGGGGCCCCTCCTACGAGCAGTACTTC. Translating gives CASSPVGGPSYEQYF.

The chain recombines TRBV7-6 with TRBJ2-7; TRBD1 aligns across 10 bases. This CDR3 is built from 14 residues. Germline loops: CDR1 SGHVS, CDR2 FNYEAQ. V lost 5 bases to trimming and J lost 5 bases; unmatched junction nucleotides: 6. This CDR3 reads CASSARQGADEQYF. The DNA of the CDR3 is TGTGCCAGCAGCGCGCGACAGGGGGCGGACGAGCAGTACTTC.

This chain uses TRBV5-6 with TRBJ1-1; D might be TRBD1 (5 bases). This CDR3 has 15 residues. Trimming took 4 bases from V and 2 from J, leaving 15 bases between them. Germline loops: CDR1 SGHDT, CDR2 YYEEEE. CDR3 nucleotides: TGTGCCAGCAGCCCGCCGCAGGGTCGCAACACTGAAGCTTTCTTT. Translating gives CASSPPQGRNTEAFF.

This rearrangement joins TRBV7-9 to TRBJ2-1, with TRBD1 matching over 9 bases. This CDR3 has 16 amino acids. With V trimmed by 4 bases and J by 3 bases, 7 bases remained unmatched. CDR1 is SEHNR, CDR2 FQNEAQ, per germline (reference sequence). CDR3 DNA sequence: TGTGCCAGCAGCTATACGCGGGGACAGGGCTACAATGAGCAGTTCTTC. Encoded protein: CASSYTRGQGYNEQFF.

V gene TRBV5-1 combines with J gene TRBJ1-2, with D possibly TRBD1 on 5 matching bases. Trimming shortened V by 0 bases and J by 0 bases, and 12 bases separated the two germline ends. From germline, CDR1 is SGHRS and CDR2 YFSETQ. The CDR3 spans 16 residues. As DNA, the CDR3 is TGCGCCAGCAGCTTGGGGGTTGGGGGAACTAACTATGGCTACACCTTC. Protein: CASSLGVGGTNYGYTF.

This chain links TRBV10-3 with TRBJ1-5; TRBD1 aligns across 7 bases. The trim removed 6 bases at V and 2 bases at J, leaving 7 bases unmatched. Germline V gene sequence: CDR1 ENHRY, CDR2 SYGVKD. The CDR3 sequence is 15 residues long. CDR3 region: CAISEQGRGNQPQHF. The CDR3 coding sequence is TGTGCCATCAGCGAACAGGGGAGGGGCAATCAGCCCCAGCATTTT.

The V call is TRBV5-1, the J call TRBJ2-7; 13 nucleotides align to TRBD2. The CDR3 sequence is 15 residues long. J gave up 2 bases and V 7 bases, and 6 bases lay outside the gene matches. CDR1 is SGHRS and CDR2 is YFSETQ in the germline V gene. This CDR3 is CASQRGLAGAYEQYF. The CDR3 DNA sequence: TGCGCCAGCCAACGAGGACTAGCGGGAGCCTACGAGCAGTACTTC.

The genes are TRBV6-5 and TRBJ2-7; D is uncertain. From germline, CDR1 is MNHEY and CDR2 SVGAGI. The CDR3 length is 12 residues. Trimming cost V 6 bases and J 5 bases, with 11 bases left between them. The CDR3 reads CASRGYTNEQYF. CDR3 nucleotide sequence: TGTGCCAGCAGGGGATATACGAACGAGCAGTACTTC.

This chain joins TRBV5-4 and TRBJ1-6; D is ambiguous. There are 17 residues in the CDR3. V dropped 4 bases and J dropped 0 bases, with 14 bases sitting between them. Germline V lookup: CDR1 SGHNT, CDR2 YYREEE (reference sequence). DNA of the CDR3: TGTGCCAGCAGCCAGGACGGAATAACCTCCTATAATTCACCCCTCCACTTT. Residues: CASSQDGITSYNSPLHF.

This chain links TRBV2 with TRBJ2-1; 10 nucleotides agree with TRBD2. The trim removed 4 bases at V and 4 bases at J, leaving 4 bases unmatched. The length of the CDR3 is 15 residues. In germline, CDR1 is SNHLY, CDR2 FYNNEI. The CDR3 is CASSGTSGSYNEQFF. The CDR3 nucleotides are TGTGCCAGCAGTGGGACTAGCGGTTCTTACAATGAGCAGTTCTTC. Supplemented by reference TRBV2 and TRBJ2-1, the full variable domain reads EPEVTQTPSHQVTQMGQEVILRCVPISNHLYFYWYRQILGQKVEFLVSFYNNEISEKSEIFDDQFSVERPDGSNFTLKIRSTKLEDSAMYFCASSGTSGSYNEQFFGPGTRLTVL.

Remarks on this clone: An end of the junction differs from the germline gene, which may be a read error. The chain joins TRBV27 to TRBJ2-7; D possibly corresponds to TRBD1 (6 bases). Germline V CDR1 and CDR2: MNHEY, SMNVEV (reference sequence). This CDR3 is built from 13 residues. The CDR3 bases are TGTGCCAGCAGTCTCGAACCGGGACACCAAGGGCACTTC. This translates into CASSLEPGHQGHF.

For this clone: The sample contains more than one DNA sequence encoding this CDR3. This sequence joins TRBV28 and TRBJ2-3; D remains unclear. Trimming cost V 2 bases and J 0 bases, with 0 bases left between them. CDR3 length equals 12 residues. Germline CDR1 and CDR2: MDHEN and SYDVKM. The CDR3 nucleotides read TGTGCCAGCAGTTTAAGCACAGATACGCAGTATTTT. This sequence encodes CASSLSTDTQYF. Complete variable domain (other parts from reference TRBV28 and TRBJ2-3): DVKVTQSSRYLVKRTGEKVFLECVQDMDHENMFWYRQDPGLGLRLIYFSYDVKMKEKGDIPEGYSVSREKKERFSLILESASTNQTSMYLCASSLSTDTQYFGPGTRLTVL.

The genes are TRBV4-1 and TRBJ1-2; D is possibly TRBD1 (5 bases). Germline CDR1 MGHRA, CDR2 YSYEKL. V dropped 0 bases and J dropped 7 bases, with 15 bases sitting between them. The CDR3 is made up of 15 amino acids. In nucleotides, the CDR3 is TGCGCCAGCAGCCAAGAAAATCCGGGGGTGGGTGGCTACACCTTC. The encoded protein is CASSQENPGVGGYTF.

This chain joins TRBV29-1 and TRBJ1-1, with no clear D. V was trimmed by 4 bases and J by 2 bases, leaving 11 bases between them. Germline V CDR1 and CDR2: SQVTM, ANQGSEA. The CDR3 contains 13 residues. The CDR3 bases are TGCAGCGTTGGTAAACAGCTAAACACTGAAGCTTTCTTT. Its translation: CSVGKQLNTEAFF.

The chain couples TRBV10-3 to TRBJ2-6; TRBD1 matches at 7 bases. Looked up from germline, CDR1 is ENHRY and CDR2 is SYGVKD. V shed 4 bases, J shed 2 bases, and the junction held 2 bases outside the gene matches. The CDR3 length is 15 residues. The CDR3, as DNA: TGTGCCATCAGTGGCCAGGGGGCTGGGGCCAACGTCCTGACTTTC. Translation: CAISGQGAGANVLTF.

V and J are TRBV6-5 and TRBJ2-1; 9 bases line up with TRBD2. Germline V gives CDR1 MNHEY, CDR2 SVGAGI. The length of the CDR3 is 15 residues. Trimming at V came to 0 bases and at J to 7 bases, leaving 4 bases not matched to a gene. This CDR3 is CASSYSGTSINEQFF. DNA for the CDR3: TGTGCCAGCAGTTACTCGGGGACTAGCATAAATGAGCAGTTCTTC.

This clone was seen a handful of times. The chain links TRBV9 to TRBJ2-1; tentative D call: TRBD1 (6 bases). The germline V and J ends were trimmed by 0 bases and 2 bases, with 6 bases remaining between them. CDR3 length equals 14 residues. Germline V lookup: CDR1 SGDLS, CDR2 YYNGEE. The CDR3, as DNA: TGTGCCAGCAGCGTAGACAGGGCCTACAATGAGCAGTTCTTC. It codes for CASSVDRAYNEQFF. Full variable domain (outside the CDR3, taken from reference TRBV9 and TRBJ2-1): DSGVTQTPKHLITATGQRVTLRCSPRSGDLSVYWYQQSLDQGLQFLIQYYNGEERAKGNILERFSAQQFPDLHSELNLSSLELGDSALYFCASSVDRAYNEQFFGPGTRLTVL.

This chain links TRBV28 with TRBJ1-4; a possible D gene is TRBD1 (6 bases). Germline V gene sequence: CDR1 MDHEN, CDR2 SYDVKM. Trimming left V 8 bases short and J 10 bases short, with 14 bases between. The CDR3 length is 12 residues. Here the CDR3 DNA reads TGTGCCAGCCTGGGGGCGGGTGGAAAACTGTTTTTT. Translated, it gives CASLGAGGKLFF.

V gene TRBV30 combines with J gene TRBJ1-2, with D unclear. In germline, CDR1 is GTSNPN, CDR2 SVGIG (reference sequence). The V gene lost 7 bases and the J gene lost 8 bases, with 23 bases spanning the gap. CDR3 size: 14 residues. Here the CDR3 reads CASTLGFTSGGYTF. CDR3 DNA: TGTGCCTCGACTCTGGGTTTTACCTCGGGGGGCTACACCTTC.

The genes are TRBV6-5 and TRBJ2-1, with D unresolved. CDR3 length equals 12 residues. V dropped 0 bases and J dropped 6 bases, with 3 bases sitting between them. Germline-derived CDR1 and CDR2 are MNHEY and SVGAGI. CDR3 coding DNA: TGTGCCAGCAGTTACTCCGGCAATGAGCAGTTCTTC. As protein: CASSYSGNEQFF.

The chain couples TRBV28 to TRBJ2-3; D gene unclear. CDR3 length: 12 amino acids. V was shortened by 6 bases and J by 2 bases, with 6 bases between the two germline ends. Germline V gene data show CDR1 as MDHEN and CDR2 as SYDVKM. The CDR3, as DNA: TGTGCCAGCAGCCCCTCCACAGATACGCAGTATTTT. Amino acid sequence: CASSPSTDTQYF.

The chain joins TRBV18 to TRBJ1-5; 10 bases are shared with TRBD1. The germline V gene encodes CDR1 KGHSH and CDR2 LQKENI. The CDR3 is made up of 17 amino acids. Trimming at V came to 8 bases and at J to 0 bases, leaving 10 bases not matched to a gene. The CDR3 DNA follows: TGTGCCAGCCGCGGGACAGGGGAACCAAATAGCAATCAGCCCCAGCATTTT. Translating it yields CASRGTGEPNSNQPQHF.

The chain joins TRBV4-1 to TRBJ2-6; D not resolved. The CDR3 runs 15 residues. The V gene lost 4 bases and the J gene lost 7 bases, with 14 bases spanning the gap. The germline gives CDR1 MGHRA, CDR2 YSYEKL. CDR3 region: CASSPLLPSANVLTF. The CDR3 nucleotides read TGCGCCAGCAGCCCCCTACTCCCCTCCGCCAACGTCCTGACTTTC.

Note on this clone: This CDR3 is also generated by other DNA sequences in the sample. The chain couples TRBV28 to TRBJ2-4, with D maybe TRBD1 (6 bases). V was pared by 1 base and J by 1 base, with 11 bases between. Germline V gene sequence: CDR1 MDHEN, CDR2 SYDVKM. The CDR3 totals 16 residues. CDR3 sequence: CASSLYRELAKNIQYF. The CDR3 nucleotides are TGTGCCAGCAGTTTATACAGGGAACTGGCCAAAAACATTCAGTACTTC. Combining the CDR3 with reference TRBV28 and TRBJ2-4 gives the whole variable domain DVKVTQSSRYLVKRTGEKVFLECVQDMDHENMFWYRQDPGLGLRLIYFSYDVKMKEKGDIPEGYSVSREKKERFSLILESASTNQTSMYLCASSLYRELAKNIQYFGAGTRLSVL.

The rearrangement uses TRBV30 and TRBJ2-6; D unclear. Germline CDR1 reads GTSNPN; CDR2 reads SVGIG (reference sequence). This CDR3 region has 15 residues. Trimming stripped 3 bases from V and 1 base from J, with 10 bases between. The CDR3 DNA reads TGTGCCTGGAGCCCTCTGGGGTCTGGGGCCAACGTCCTGACTTTC. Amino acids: CAWSPLGSGANVLTF.

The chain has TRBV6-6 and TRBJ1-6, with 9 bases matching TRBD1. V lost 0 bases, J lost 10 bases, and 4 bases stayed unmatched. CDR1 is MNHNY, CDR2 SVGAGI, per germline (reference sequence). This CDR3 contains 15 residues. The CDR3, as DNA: TGTGCCAGCAGTTACTCGAAGGACAGGGGCTCACCCCTCCACTTT. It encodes CASSYSKDRGSPLHF.